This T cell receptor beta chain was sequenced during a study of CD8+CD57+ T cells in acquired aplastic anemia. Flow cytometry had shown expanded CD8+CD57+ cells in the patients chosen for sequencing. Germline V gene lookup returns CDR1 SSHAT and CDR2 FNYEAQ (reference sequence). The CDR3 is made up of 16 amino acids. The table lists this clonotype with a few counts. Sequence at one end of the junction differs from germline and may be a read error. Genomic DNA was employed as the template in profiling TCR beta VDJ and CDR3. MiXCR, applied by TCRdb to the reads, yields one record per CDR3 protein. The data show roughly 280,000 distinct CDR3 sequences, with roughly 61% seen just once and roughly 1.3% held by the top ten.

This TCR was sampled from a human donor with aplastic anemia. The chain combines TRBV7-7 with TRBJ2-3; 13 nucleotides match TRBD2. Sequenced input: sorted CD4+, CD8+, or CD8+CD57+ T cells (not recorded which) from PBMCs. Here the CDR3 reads CASSLTSGGGADTQYF. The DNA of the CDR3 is TGTGCTAGCAGCTTAACTAGCGGGGGGGGAGCAGATACGCAGTATTTT. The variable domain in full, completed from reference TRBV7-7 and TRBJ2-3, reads GAGVSQSPRYKVTKRGQDVTLRCDPISSHATLYWYQQALGQGPEFLTYFNYEAQPDKSGLPSDRFSAERPEGSISTLTIQRTEQRDSAMYRCASSLTSGGGADTQYFGPGTRLTVL.